The next 30 T cell receptor beta chains were all read from a single sample in a study of blood T cells in healthy people across ages. A second PCR, run for roughly 6 to 11 cycles, used a sample-barcoded 5' primer plus a J-beta primer mix. TCRdb passed the 5' RACE reads through MiXCR, listing each CDR3 protein once. The table includes roughly 2 million distinct CDR3 sequences, roughly 49% detected once. The sequenced material came from blood. Source of these receptors: a woman aged 40 to 50 in good health.

CDR3 coding DNA: TGCGCCAGCAGTCAATTGGCGGGCTTGAAAGGCTACACCTTC. Its protein product is CASSQLAGLKGYTF. The chain couples TRBV23-1 to TRBJ1-2; D is uncertain. TRBV23-1 is designated an ORF whose function remains uncertain. V shed 1 base and J shed 8 bases, with 14 bases lying between them. The CDR3 runs to 14 residues.

There are a few counts of this clonotype. The chain links TRBV6-2 or TRBV6-3 to TRBJ2-3; TRBD2 aligns across 8 bases. The length of the CDR3 is 16 residues. Germline loops: CDR1 MNHEY, CDR2 SVGEGT. The J segment lost 5 bases and the V segment lost 0 bases, leaving 7 bases of the junction unmatched. CDR3 sequence (DNA): TGTGCCAGCAGTTACTCGTCTGGACTAGCTGGAGATACGCAGTATTTT. Translating it yields CASSYSSGLAGDTQYF.

The chain has TRBV14 and TRBJ1-6; TRBD1 aligns across 7 bases. Looked up from germline, CDR1 is SGHDN and CDR2 is FVKESK. This CDR3 region has 17 residues. The junction had 4 bases not matched to a gene; V was cut back by 0 bases and J by 2 bases. CDR3 region: CASSQDRGQPYNSPLHF. The CDR3 bases are TGTGCCAGCAGCCAAGATCGGGGACAGCCCTATAATTCACCCCTCCACTTT.

The chain joins TRBV20-1 to TRBJ1-1; D perhaps matches TRBD1 (5 bases). The length of the CDR3 is 13 residues. In germline, CDR1 is DFQATT, CDR2 SNEGSKA (reference sequence). V lost 2 bases and J 6 bases, leaving 13 bases between the germline ends. The CDR3 here is CSARRGYDAEAFF. CDR3 DNA: TGCAGTGCTAGAAGGGGTTACGACGCTGAAGCTTTCTTT.

In its sample, this clonotype was seen a few times. V gene TRBV4-1 combines with J gene TRBJ2-7, with D possibly matching TRBD2 (5 bases). The germline V gene has CDR1 MGHRA and CDR2 YSYEKL. The V end lost 0 bases, the J end lost 4 bases, and 13 bases lay between the germline ends. CDR3 length: 15 residues. CDR3 DNA: TGCGCCAGCAGCCAAGAAGCTGCAGGCGGGTACGAGCAGTACTTC. It codes for CASSQEAAGGYEQYF.

The rearrangement links TRBV6-5 to TRBJ2-7; possibly TRBD2 for D (7 bases). Trimming removed 7 bases from V and 2 bases from J, with 21 bases in between. CDR1 is MNHEY, CDR2 SVGAGI, per germline. The CDR3 is 16 residues long. As DNA, the CDR3 is TGTGCCAGCAATCCTATTAGGGGCGGGGGCCCCTACGAGCAGTACTTC. This sequence encodes CASNPIRGGGPYEQYF.

This rearrangement joins TRBV15 to TRBJ2-1, with D perhaps TRBD2 (6 bases). Germline V gene lookup returns CDR1 LNHNV and CDR2 YYDKDF (reference sequence). There are 12 residues in the CDR3. Trimming stripped 9 bases from V and 5 bases from J, with 11 bases between. The CDR3 sequence: CATNGEDNEQFF. CDR3 sequence (DNA): TGTGCCACTAACGGGGAGGACAATGAGCAGTTCTTC.

The V call is TRBV5-1, the J call TRBJ2-5, with 12 bases fitting TRBD2. CDR1 and CDR2 from the germline V gene are SGHRS and YFSETQ. This CDR3 is 16 amino acids long. The V and J ends lost 3 bases and 1 base, in that order; junction bases with no gene match: 4. The CDR3 loop reads CASSSTSGGRQETQYF. DNA of the CDR3: TGCGCCAGCAGCTCGACTAGCGGGGGCCGCCAAGAGACCCAGTACTTC.

V and J are TRBV24-1 and TRBJ2-1; TRBD1 matches 7 bases. The CDR3 runs 16 residues. Germline V gene sequence: CDR1 KGHDR, CDR2 SFDVKD. V trimming: 3 bases; J trimming: 5 bases; junction bases outside the gene matches: 9. For the CDR3, the DNA is TGTGCCACCAGTGATCCGACAGGGTTGAGACACAATGAGCAGTTCTTC. Its protein is CATSDPTGLRHNEQFF.

This clonotype was detected a few times. The genes are TRBV7-2 and TRBJ2-3; TRBD2 might be the D (5 bases). The germline V gene has CDR1 SGHTA and CDR2 FQGNSA. Trimming took off 1 base at V and 0 bases at J, with 8 bases between the two ends. The CDR3 sequence is 15 residues long. The CDR3 region has the DNA TGTGCCAGCAGCTTAGGGACTTACAGCACAGATACGCAGTATTTT. It is translated as CASSLGTYSTDTQYF.

The CDR3 bases are TGCAGTGCTACTAGGACAGGGGAATTCAACGAGCAGTACTTC. This translates into CSATRTGEFNEQYF. V is TRBV20-1 and J is TRBJ2-7, with 9 bases aligning to TRBD1. V lost 4 bases to trimming and J lost 5 bases; unmatched junction nucleotides: 9. Per the germline V gene, CDR1 is DFQATT and CDR2 is SNEGSKA (reference sequence). CDR3 length: 14 amino acids.

This chain links TRBV15 with TRBJ2-7; TRBD1 aligns across 10 bases. There are 14 residues in the CDR3. The V and J ends lost 6 bases and 4 bases, in that order; junction bases with no gene match: 6. Germline CDR1 LNHNV, CDR2 YYDKDF (reference sequence). CDR3 in DNA: TGTGCCACCAGAGACAGGGGGCGATCTTACGAGCAGTACTTC. Translation: CATRDRGRSYEQYF.

The V gene is TRBV5-6, the J gene TRBJ2-5; either TRBD1 or TRBD2 may supply D (6 bases each). The J call is doubtful: the DNA matches TRBJ2-7 better. This CDR3 has 16 amino acids. Germline V CDR1 and CDR2: SGHDT, YYEEEE. The DNA of the CDR3 is TGTGCCAGCAGCTTGGAAGGGGGACTCCCACTCATCGAGCAGTACTTC. Protein product: CASSLEGGLPLIEQYF.

This chain joins TRBV20-1 and TRBJ1-5, with TRBD1 matching over 7 bases. Looked up from germline, CDR1 is DFQATT and CDR2 is SNEGSKA (reference sequence). V gave up 2 bases and J gave up 6 bases; unmatched junction bases: 10. The CDR3 has 15 amino acids. CDR3 sequence reads: CSARLTGKGGQPQHF. CDR3 DNA: TGCAGTGCTAGATTGACAGGGAAGGGTGGTCAGCCCCAGCATTTT.

The chain combines TRBV19 with TRBJ2-3; TRBD2 is a possible D gene (5 bases). Germline CDR1 is LNHDA and CDR2 is SQIVND (reference sequence). The CDR3 length is 17 residues. V was pared by 4 bases and J by 2 bases, with 19 bases between. The CDR3 sequence: CASSTGIIGSTTDTQYF. The CDR3 DNA sequence: TGTGCCAGTAGTACGGGGATTATTGGTTCGACCACAGATACGCAGTATTTT.

This clonotype was seen a few times. The V call is TRBV6-2 or TRBV6-3, the J call TRBJ1-1, with a tentative D call TRBD1 (6 bases). V shed 7 bases and J shed 0 bases, with 12 bases lying between them. Germline V gene data show CDR1 as MNHEY and CDR2 as SVGEGT. The CDR3 sequence is 14 residues long. Here the CDR3 reads CASTTGLMNTEAFF. Written as DNA, the CDR3 is TGTGCCAGCACCACAGGGCTTATGAACACTGAAGCTTTCTTT.

The genes are TRBV4-1 and TRBJ2-5; 13 nucleotides agree with TRBD2. The CDR3 contains 16 residues. Germline trimming cut 5 bases from V and 0 bases from J; bases unmatched to any gene: 3. Per germline, CDR1 MGHRA and CDR2 YSYEKL. CDR3 coding DNA: TGCGCCAGCAGCGTTGGGACTAGCGGGGACCAAGAGACCCAGTACTTC. Translating it yields CASSVGTSGDQETQYF.

The chain carries TRBV6-5 and TRBJ1-2; the D is unclear. Germline V gene lookup returns CDR1 MNHEY and CDR2 SVGAGI. The V end lost 3 bases, the J end lost 6 bases, and 14 bases lay between the germline ends. The CDR3 has 14 amino acids. CDR3 sequence reads: CASSYGGRSNGYTF. In nucleotides, the CDR3 is TGTGCCAGCAGTTATGGTGGTCGCTCTAATGGCTACACCTTC.

There are a few counts of this clonotype. The gene calls are TRBV20-1 and TRBJ2-1, with D possibly being TRBD1 or TRBD2 (5 bases each). The CDR3 contains 15 residues. The V gene lost 3 bases and the J gene lost 0 bases, with 12 bases spanning the gap. The germline V gene encodes CDR1 DFQATT and CDR2 SNEGSKA (reference sequence). This CDR3 reads CSASRDARSYNEQFF. The CDR3 bases are TGCAGTGCTAGTAGGGACGCCCGCTCCTACAATGAGCAGTTCTTC.

CDR3 amino acids: CASSLSAQAPISNYGYTF. Here the CDR3 DNA reads TGTGCCAGCAGTTTATCCGCCCAGGCCCCCATTTCTAACTATGGCTACACCTTC. The V call is TRBV27, the J call TRBJ1-2; D is uncertain. The CDR3 consists of 18 residues. CDR1 and CDR2 from the germline V gene are MNHEY and SMNVEV (reference sequence). The V end was cut by 0 bases, the J end by 0 bases, with 17 bases between.

J is TRBJ2-7 and V is TRBV15; D unresolved. Germline assignment: CDR1 LNHNV and CDR2 YYDKDF (reference sequence). V lost 0 bases to trimming and J lost 7 bases, with 16 bases between them. The CDR3 loop spans 15 amino acids. This chain's CDR3 is CATSREDPRRNEQYF. The CDR3 DNA follows: TGTGCCACCAGCAGAGAAGACCCTCGACGCAATGAGCAGTACTTC.

The gene calls are TRBV7-9 and TRBJ2-4; D is unclear. The last part of the DNA fits TRBJ2-7 better; the J call may be wrong. Germline CDR1 and CDR2: SEHNR and FQNEAQ (reference sequence). The CDR3 has 13 residues. The chain's CDR3 is CASSLNQIYEQYF. CDR3 coding DNA: TGTGCCAGCAGCTTAAACCAGATTTACGAGCAGTACTTC.

The V and J genes are TRBV5-1 and TRBJ2-7; D not resolved. The CDR3 length is 14 residues. The V gene's germline CDR1 is SGHRS and CDR2 YFSETQ. The V end was cut by 6 bases, the J end by 4 bases, with 17 bases between. The CDR3 loop is CASTGGGLKYEQYF. In DNA form, the CDR3 reads TGCGCCAGCACTGGCGGCGGTTTAAAATACGAGCAGTACTTC.

J is TRBJ2-1 and V is TRBV7-2, with 9 bases aligning to TRBD1. CDR1 and CDR2 (germline): SGHTA, FQGNSA. J gave up 6 bases and V 9 bases, and 9 bases lay outside the gene matches. The CDR3 is 14 amino acids. CDR3: CASGPGQGGNEQFF. The CDR3 coding sequence is TGTGCCAGTGGACCGGGACAGGGAGGCAATGAGCAGTTCTTC.

The chain combines TRBV20-1 with TRBJ2-5; 10 bases align to TRBD2. The J segment lost 4 bases and the V segment lost 7 bases, leaving 3 bases of the junction unmatched. This CDR3 spans 12 amino acids. Germline V gene sequence: CDR1 DFQATT, CDR2 SNEGSKA (reference sequence). CDR3 sequence reads: CSGLAGGETQYF. CDR3 sequence (DNA): TGCAGTGGGTTAGCGGGGGGAGAGACCCAGTACTTC.

The V call is TRBV7-2, the J call TRBJ2-4; 7 positions match TRBD1. The DNA end is more similar to TRBJ2-5, so the J call may be wrong. The CDR3 spans 16 residues. Germline CDR1 and CDR2: SGHTA and FQGNSA. Here the CDR3 reads CASSLERQGGVGTQYF. The CDR3 DNA sequence: TGTGCCAGCAGCTTAGAGAGACAGGGTGGCGTCGGGACCCAGTACTTC.

This chain joins TRBV5-1 and TRBJ2-1; tentatively, D is TRBD2 (5 bases). From germline, CDR1 is SGHRS and CDR2 YFSETQ. CDR3 length equals 14 residues. Trimming took 5 bases from V and 2 from J, leaving 11 bases between them. CDR3 DNA sequence: TGCGCCAGCAGGCTAGCACTCCCCTACAATGAGCAGTTCTTC. It translates to CASRLALPYNEQFF.

V gene TRBV27 combines with J gene TRBJ2-7; D perhaps matches TRBD2 (5 bases). This CDR3 comprises 16 residues. V was cut by 6 bases and J by 7 bases, with 25 bases left in between. Germline assignment: CDR1 MNHEY and CDR2 SMNVEV (reference sequence). The CDR3 bases are TGTGCCAGCAGCCCCCTTAGCGTGGCTTCCTACAATGAGCAGTACTTC. Amino acids: CASSPLSVASYNEQYF.

The rearrangement links TRBV6-1 to TRBJ2-4, with D perhaps TRBD2 (7 bases). The V gene's germline CDR1 is MNHNS and CDR2 SASEGT. V lost 5 bases and J lost 8, with 13 bases in between. The CDR3 length is 13 residues. The CDR3 DNA reads as TGTGCCAGCAGTACAGGGAGGGTAGACATTCAGTACTTC. This encodes CASSTGRVDIQYF.

This chain joins TRBV15 and TRBJ2-5; a possible D gene is TRBD1 (5 bases). The J call could be wrong; TRBJ2-7 is a better fit for the DNA end. The CDR3 contains 13 residues. CDR1 and CDR2 (germline): LNHNV, YYDKDF (reference sequence). The CDR3 DNA reads TGTGCCACCAGCAGAGCCAGGGCGAGCGAGCAGTACTTC. Translated: CATSRARASEQYF.